Following are 14 T cell receptor beta chains from one sample sequenced in a study of blood T cell repertoires in COVID-19. Using immunoSEQ multiplex PCR, the repertoire was profiled, and TCRdb retains in-frame clones only, with some absent. The table includes approximately 97,000 clones, over 85% detected once. The sequenced sample was peripheral blood. The receptors here all came from a woman aged 45-59 years with COVID-19, enrolled during active disease.

The chain recombines TRBV4-2 with TRBJ2-5, with TRBD2 matching over 10 bases. The CDR3 is 15 amino acids. The V and J ends lost 4 bases and 2 bases, in that order; junction bases with no gene match: 4. CDR1 is LGHNA and CDR2 is YNFKEQ in the germline V gene. CDR3 sequence (DNA): TGTGCCAGCAGCCTTACACTAGCGGGGCAAGAGACCCAGTACTTC. Its translation: CASSLTLAGQETQYF.

The V gene is TRBV18, the J gene TRBJ1-2; TRBD1 matches 7 bases. V gave up 3 bases and J gave up 8 bases; unmatched junction bases: 3. Per germline, CDR1 KGHSH and CDR2 LQKENI. CDR3 length equals 12 residues. The CDR3 loop is CASSPDREGYTF. The DNA for the CDR3 is TGTGCCAGCTCACCCGACAGGGAGGGCTACACCTTC.

The V call is TRBV2, the J call TRBJ1-5; D call uncertain. Germline CDR1 and CDR2: SNHLY and FYNNEI. The germline V and J ends were trimmed by 8 bases and 10 bases, with 15 bases remaining between them. The CDR3 length is 12 residues. The CDR3: CASSRVSGPQHF. CDR3 DNA sequence: TGTGCCAGCTCCCGGGTTTCTGGACCCCAGCATTTT.

This clone was recorded only once. This sequence joins TRBV6-6 and TRBJ1-1; the match to TRBD1 covers 8 bases. This CDR3 comprises 13 residues. CDR1 is MNHNY, CDR2 SVGAGI, per germline (reference sequence). V lost 9 bases to trimming and J lost 4 bases; unmatched junction nucleotides: 7. The CDR3 coding sequence is TGTGCCAGTACGACAGGGGCGATCACTGAAGCTTTCTTT. Residues: CASTTGAITEAFF.

This clone was counted a single time. The J gene is TRBJ2-1, the V gene TRBV5-1, with TRBD2 matching over 13 bases. This CDR3 comprises 17 residues. V lost 3 bases and J lost 6; bases outside the gene matches: 9. Germline V gene sequence: CDR1 SGHRS, CDR2 YFSETQ. CDR3: CASSSPSGTSGVNEQFF. The CDR3 DNA reads TGCGCCAGCAGCTCCCCCTCAGGGACTAGCGGGGTCAATGAGCAGTTCTTC.

The chain recombines TRBV3-1 (or the pseudogene TRBV3-2) with TRBJ1-6; D is unclear. The CDR3 sequence is 15 residues long. Germline V gives CDR1 LGHDT, CDR2 YNNKEL (reference sequence). V was shortened by 3 bases and J by 7 bases, with 13 bases between the two germline ends. The CDR3 nucleotides read TGTGCCAGCAGCCATTCTTCCCAGGTCAATTCACCCCTCCACTTT. This sequence encodes CASSHSSQVNSPLHF.

The chain carries TRBV24-1 and TRBJ1-5; D gene unclear. The ends were cut back, 9 bases at V and 1 base at J, with 9 bases in the middle. The CDR3 is 13 amino acids. CDR1 and CDR2 (germline): KGHDR, SFDVKD. CDR3 in amino acids: CATEGGSNQPQHF. CDR3 sequence (DNA): TGTGCCACCGAGGGTGGGAGCAATCAGCCCCAGCATTTT.

This chain joins TRBV12-3 or TRBV12-4 and TRBJ2-3; no clear D. V was clipped by 4 bases and J by 0 bases, with 2 bases between them. The CDR3 is made up of 12 amino acids. The CDR3 region is CASSSSTDTQYF. The CDR3 DNA reads as TGTGCCAGCAGTTCTAGCACAGATACGCAGTATTTT.

This clone was observed a few times. V gene TRBV5-4 combines with J gene TRBJ2-3; TRBD2 matches at 7 bases. V was pared by 0 bases and J by 2 bases, with 15 bases of the junction left unmatched. This CDR3 spans 19 amino acids. Germline CDR1 is SGHNT and CDR2 is YYREEE (reference sequence). CDR3 sequence reads: CASSLATGGNGYNTDTQYF. The DNA of the CDR3 is TGTGCCAGCAGCTTGGCCACCGGGGGGAACGGATATAACACAGATACGCAGTATTTT.

The CDR3 DNA reads TGTGCCACCTCAGATAGGGGTCTTGGGTATGGCTACACCTTC. This translates into CATSDRGLGYGYTF. The rearrangement uses TRBV7-8 and TRBJ1-2; tentatively, D is TRBD1 (5 bases). This CDR3 contains 14 residues. The germline V and J ends were trimmed by 10 bases and 5 bases, with 20 bases remaining between them. Germline V CDR1 and CDR2: SGHVS, FQNEAQ.

The chain uses TRBV6-5 and TRBJ1-1; the match to TRBD1 covers 9 bases. This CDR3 has 14 amino acids. The germline gives CDR1 MNHEY, CDR2 SVGAGI. The V gene end was trimmed by 6 bases and the J gene end by 3 bases; junction bases not matched to a gene: 5. CDR3 protein: CASRRRDRDTEAFF. DNA of the CDR3: TGTGCCAGCAGACGCCGGGACAGGGACACTGAAGCTTTCTTT.

The chain links TRBV15 to TRBJ1-4, with 8 bases lining up with TRBD1. The CDR3 extends over 13 amino acids. J was trimmed by 8 bases and V by 9 bases; bases with no gene match: 8. Germline CDR1 is LNHNV and CDR2 is YYDKDF (reference sequence). The CDR3 DNA reads as TGTGCCACGTCGACAGGGGTAAGGGAAAAACTGTTTTTT. As protein: CATSTGVREKLFF.

The chain couples TRBV7-9 to TRBJ2-6; 7 positions match TRBD2. Germline values: CDR1 SEHNR, CDR2 FQNEAQ (reference sequence). V was clipped by 0 bases and J by 1 base; unmatched bases: 0. The CDR3 consists of 16 residues. CDR3 nucleotides: TGTGCCAGCAGCTTAGCGGGAGGGTCTGGGGCCAACGTCCTGACTTTC. Protein product: CASSLAGGSGANVLTF.

V gene TRBV7-3 combines with J gene TRBJ2-3; 7 nucleotides agree with TRBD2. Germline V gene data show CDR1 as SGHTA and CDR2 as FQGTGA. Trimming took 2 bases from V and 1 from J; bases not matched to a gene: 3. The CDR3 has 15 amino acids. Here the CDR3 DNA reads TGTGCCAGCAGCTTAGGGGGACTACGCACAGATACGCAGTATTTT. Protein: CASSLGGLRTDTQYF.